Listed below are T cell receptor beta chains from one sample, sequenced in a study of identical twins. TCRdb re-analysed the 5' RACE reads in MiXCR, keeping a single row per CDR3 protein. The sample holds 450,000 to 600,000 distinct CDR3 sequences, approximately 20% seen once. These records were also assigned to another study, of yellow fever vaccine responses in identical twins.

The sample taken for sequencing was CD4+ T cells sorted from blood. The receptors stem from a woman under 30 in good health. The CDR3 runs from the conserved cysteine through the conserved F or W. The order of the fields is J gene, V gene, CDR3 protein.

j_call: TRBJ2-5; v_call: TRBV2; cdr3_aa: CASRGVANKLPLPDQETQYF
j_call: TRBJ2-1; v_call: TRBV11-2; cdr3_aa: CASSLGTGGQGHEQFF
j_call: TRBJ2-2; v_call: TRBV7-3; cdr3_aa: CASSPHRGGVTGELFF
j_call: TRBJ2-7; v_call: TRBV28; cdr3_aa: CASRPGGAIYEQYF
j_call: TRBJ2-2; v_call: TRBV12-3/TRBV12-4; cdr3_aa: CASSLMDPFARNTGELFF
j_call: TRBJ2-2; v_call: TRBV7-3; cdr3_aa: CASSLPRGFTTGELFF
j_call: TRBJ2-7; v_call: TRBV5-1; cdr3_aa: CASTLHRGQGNYEQYF
j_call: TRBJ2-7; v_call: TRBV24-1; cdr3_aa: CATSERLSYEQYF
j_call: TRBJ2-7; v_call: TRBV18; cdr3_aa: CASSPQGSGSSEQYF
j_call: TRBJ2-7; v_call: TRBV25-1; cdr3_aa: CASSDRGRREQYF
j_call: TRBJ2-1; v_call: TRBV7-2; cdr3_aa: CASSPGLVTGEQFF
j_call: TRBJ2-1; v_call: TRBV7-6; cdr3_aa: CASSLQGANEQFF
j_call: TRBJ1-5; v_call: TRBV5-6; cdr3_aa: CASSSRDRETQPQHF
j_call: TRBJ2-1; v_call: TRBV6-5; cdr3_aa: CASSYGPRLAKPYNEQFF
j_call: TRBJ2-1; v_call: TRBV5-1; cdr3_aa: CASEDREGLAGSHEQFF
j_call: TRBJ2-5; v_call: TRBV7-6; cdr3_aa: CASSLTRGQETQYF
j_call: TRBJ2-2; v_call: TRBV12-3/TRBV12-4; cdr3_aa: CASTRDRANTGELFF
j_call: TRBJ1-6; v_call: TRBV7-8; cdr3_aa: CASSPPPTGRSPLHF
j_call: TRBJ1-1; v_call: TRBV3-1; cdr3_aa: CASSQWGTNTEAFF
j_call: TRBJ2-3; v_call: TRBV20-1; cdr3_aa: CSARDPTLAPDTQYF
j_call: TRBJ1-4; v_call: TRBV20-1; cdr3_aa: CSAEVSTNEKLFF
j_call: TRBJ2-3; v_call: TRBV5-1; cdr3_aa: CAGRKRGATDTQYF
j_call: TRBJ2-1; v_call: TRBV12-5; cdr3_aa: CASGLGLAIHNEQFF
j_call: TRBJ2-1; v_call: TRBV15; cdr3_aa: CATSRASGPYNEQFF
j_call: TRBJ1-2; v_call: TRBV6-1; cdr3_aa: CASYRGANYGYTF
j_call: TRBJ2-5; v_call: TRBV2; cdr3_aa: CASKRNSGVRYIYQETQYF
j_call: TRBJ2-1; v_call: TRBV7-2; cdr3_aa: CASSLAGGSGRNEQFF